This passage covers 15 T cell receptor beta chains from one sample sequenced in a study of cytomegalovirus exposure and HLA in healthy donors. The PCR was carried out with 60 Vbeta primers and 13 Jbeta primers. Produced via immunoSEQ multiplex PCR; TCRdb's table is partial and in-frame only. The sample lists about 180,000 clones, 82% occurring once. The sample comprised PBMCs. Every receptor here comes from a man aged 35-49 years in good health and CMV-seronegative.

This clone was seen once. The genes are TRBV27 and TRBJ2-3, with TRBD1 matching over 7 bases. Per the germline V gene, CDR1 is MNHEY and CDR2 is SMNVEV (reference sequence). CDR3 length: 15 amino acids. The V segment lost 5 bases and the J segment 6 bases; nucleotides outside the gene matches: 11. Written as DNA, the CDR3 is TGTGCCAGCAGTAAAACGAGACAGGGTGGGGATACGCAGTATTTT. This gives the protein CASSKTRQGGDTQYF.

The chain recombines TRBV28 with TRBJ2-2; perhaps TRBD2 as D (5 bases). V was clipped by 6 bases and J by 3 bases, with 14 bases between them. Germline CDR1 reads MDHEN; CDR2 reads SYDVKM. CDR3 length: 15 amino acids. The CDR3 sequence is CASSKGAVDTGELFF. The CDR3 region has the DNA TGTGCCAGCAGCAAGGGAGCCGTCGACACCGGGGAGCTGTTTTTT.

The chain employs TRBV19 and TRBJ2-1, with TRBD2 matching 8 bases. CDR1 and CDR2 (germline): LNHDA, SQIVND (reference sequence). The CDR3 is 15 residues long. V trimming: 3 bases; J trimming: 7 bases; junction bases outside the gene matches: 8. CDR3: CASSIMAGGWNEQFF. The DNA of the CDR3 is TGTGCCAGTAGTATCATGGCGGGAGGCTGGAATGAGCAGTTCTTC.

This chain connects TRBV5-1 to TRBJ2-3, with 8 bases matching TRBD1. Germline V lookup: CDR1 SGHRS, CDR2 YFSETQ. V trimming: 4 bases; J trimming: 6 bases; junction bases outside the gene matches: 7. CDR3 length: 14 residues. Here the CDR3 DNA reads TGCGCCAGCAGCCGCACAGGGGGTCGGGATACGCAGTATTTT. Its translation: CASSRTGGRDTQYF.

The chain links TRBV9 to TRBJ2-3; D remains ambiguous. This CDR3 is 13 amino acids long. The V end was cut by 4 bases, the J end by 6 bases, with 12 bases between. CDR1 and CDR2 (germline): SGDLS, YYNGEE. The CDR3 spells CASSPQSVDTQYF. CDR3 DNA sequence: TGTGCCAGCAGCCCCCAATCGGTTGATACGCAGTATTTT.

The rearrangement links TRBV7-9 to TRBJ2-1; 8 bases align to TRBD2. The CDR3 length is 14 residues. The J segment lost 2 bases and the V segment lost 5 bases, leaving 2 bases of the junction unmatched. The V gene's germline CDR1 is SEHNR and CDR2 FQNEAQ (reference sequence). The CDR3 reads CASSPGGTYNEQFF. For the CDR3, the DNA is TGTGCCAGCAGCCCGGGGGGGACCTACAATGAGCAGTTCTTC.

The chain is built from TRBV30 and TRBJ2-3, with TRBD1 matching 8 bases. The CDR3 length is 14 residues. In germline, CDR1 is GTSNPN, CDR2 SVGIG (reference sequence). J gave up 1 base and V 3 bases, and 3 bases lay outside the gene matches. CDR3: CAWSAQGGTDTQYF. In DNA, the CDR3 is TGTGCCTGGAGCGCACAGGGGGGCACAGATACGCAGTATTTT.

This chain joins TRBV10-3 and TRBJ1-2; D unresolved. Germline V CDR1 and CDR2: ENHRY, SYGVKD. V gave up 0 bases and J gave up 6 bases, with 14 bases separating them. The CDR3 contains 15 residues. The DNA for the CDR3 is TGTGCCATCAGTGAGTCCTCGGGGTCGAGGGATGGCTACACCTTC. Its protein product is CAISESSGSRDGYTF.

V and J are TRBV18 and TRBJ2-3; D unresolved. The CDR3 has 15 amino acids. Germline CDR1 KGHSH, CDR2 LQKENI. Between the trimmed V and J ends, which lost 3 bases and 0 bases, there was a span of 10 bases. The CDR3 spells CASSPLAQSTDTQYF. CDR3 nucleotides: TGTGCCAGCTCACCTTTAGCTCAGAGCACAGATACGCAGTATTTT. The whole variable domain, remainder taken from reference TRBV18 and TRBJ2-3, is NAGVMQNPRHLVRRRGQEARLRCSPMKGHSHVYWYRQLPEEGLKFMVYLQKENIIDESGMPKERFSAEFPKEGPSILRIQQVVRGDSAAYFCASSPLAQSTDTQYFGPGTRLTVL.

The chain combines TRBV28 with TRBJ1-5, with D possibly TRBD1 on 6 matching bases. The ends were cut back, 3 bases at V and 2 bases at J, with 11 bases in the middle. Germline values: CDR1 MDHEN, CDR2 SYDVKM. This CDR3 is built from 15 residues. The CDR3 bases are TGTGCCAGCAGTTTCTCACAGGGTCGCAATCAGCCCCAGCATTTT. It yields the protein CASSFSQGRNQPQHF.

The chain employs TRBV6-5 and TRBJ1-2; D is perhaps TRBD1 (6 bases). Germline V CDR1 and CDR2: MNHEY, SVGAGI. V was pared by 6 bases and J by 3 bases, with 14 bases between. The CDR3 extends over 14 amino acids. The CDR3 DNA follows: TGTGCCAGCAGGAAGATGGACAGATACTATGGCTACACCTTC. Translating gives CASRKMDRYYGYTF.

For the CDR3, the DNA is TGTGCCACCAGCAACCGGGACAGGGCTAATGAAAAACTGTTTTTT. Translation gives CATSNRDRANEKLFF. The chain employs TRBV15 and TRBJ1-4, with 9 bases fitting TRBD1. The length of the CDR3 is 15 residues. The V gene's germline CDR1 is LNHNV and CDR2 YYDKDF (reference sequence). V lost 4 bases and J lost 3; bases outside the gene matches: 3.

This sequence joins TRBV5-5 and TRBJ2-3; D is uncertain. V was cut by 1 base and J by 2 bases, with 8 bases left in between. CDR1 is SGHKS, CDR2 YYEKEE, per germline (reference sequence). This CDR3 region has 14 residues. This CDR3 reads CASSLPPLTDTQYF. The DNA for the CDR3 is TGTGCCAGCAGCTTGCCTCCCCTCACAGATACGCAGTATTTT.

The CDR3 loop is CASSFPGQGRDTEAFF. The CDR3 DNA follows: TGTGCCAGCAGCTTTCCGGGACAGGGAAGAGACACTGAAGCTTTCTTT. The chain carries TRBV13 and TRBJ1-1, with 9 bases matching TRBD1. The CDR3 has 16 amino acids. The trim removed 3 bases at V and 3 bases at J, leaving 8 bases unmatched. Germline CDR1 is PRHDT and CDR2 is FYEKMQ (reference sequence).

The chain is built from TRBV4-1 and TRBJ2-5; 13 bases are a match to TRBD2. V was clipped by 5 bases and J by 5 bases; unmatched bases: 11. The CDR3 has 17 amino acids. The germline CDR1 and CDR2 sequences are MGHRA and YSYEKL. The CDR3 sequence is CASSRGGLAGRRETQYF. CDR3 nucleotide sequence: TGCGCCAGCAGCAGAGGGGGACTAGCGGGAAGAAGGGAGACCCAGTACTTC.